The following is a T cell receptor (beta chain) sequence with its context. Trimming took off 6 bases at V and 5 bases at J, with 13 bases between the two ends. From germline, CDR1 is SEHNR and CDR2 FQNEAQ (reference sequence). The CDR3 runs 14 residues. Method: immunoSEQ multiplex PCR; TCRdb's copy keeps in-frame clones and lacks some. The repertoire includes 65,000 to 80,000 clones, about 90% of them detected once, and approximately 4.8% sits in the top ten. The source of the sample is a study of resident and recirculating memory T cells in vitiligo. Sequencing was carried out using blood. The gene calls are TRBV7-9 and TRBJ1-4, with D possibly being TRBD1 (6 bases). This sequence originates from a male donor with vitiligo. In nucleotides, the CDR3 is TGTGCCAGCAGGCCCGGGACAAGGAATGAAAAACTGTTTTTT. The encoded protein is CASRPGTRNEKLFF. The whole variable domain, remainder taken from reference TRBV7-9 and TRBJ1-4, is DTGVSQNPRHKITKRGQNVTFRCDPISEHNRLYWYRQTLGQGPEFLTYFQNEAQLEKSRLLSDRFSAERPKGSFSTLEIQRTEQGDSAMYLCASRPGTRNEKLFFGSGTQLSVL.